This TCR beta chain was found in a study of T cell responses to AZD1222 COVID-19 vaccine. Whole-study results and caveats: No repertoire was sampled before or during the peak T cell response, only after it. Of spike-specific TCRs, nearly half reportedly target regions left unmutated in variants. Just six AZD1222 recipients were seropositive at baseline.

The repertoire was sequenced with immunoSEQ multiplex PCR; TCRdb's copy has only in-frame clones and lacks some. The sample lists roughly 80,000 clones; 80% to 95% were seen once. As regards this clone: Antigen unknown.

Per the germline V gene, CDR1 is SEHNR and CDR2 is FQNEAQ (reference sequence). V was shortened by 2 bases and J by 6 bases, with 4 bases between the two germline ends. This CDR3 has 12 amino acids. The TCR comes from an adult in good health. V gene TRBV7-9 combines with J gene TRBJ2-2, with D unresolved. The input for sequencing was peripheral blood, taken on day 0 of MenACWY control vaccination. The CDR3 nucleotides are TGTGCCAGCAGCTTATACGCCGGGGAGCTGTTTTTT. Translated, it gives CASSLYAGELFF.